These 2 T cell receptor beta chains share one sample of origin, sequenced in a study of patients and donors after allogeneic stem cell transplantation. TCRdb processed the RT-PCR reads anew with MiXCR; each CDR3 protein has one entry. Found here are 800,000 to 1,000,000 distinct CDR3 sequences, under 20% of them singletons; the top ten hold 5.5% to 6.5%. Sequencing was done on a sample of blood, either unsorted or a sorted T cell fraction (not recorded which). All receptors derive from a human donor who was either an allogeneic HSCT recipient or a stem cell or donor lymphocyte infusion donor (not recorded which). It is not recorded whose cells these are; they may come from a transplant donor.

This chain links TRBV5-1 with TRBJ1-5, with D possibly TRBD1 on 6 matching bases. Germline-derived CDR1 and CDR2 are SGHRS and YFSETQ. The CDR3 is 15 amino acids. Trimming stripped 4 bases from V and 5 bases from J, with 16 bases between. This CDR3 reads CASSRDGQSDQPQHF. In DNA form, the CDR3 reads TGCGCCAGCAGCCGGGATGGACAGTCAGATCAGCCCCAGCATTTT.

V gene TRBV24-1 combines with J gene TRBJ2-7; 11 bases map to TRBD1. The CDR3 totals 16 residues. V was pared by 1 base and J by 5 bases, with 6 bases of the junction left unmatched. Germline lookup yields CDR1 KGHDR and CDR2 SFDVKD. CDR3 region: CATSDFRGQGVHEQYF. Written as DNA, the CDR3 is TGTGCCACCAGTGATTTCCGGGGACAGGGGGTCCACGAGCAGTACTTC.